This TCR beta chain was captured by sequencing in a study of T cell repertoires in cytomegalovirus infection. Deletions cut 4 bases from V and 11 bases from J, with 11 bases between. The germline CDR1 and CDR2 sequences are MDHEN and SYDVKM. The CDR3 runs 11 residues. This clonotype was seen at least ten times. Its antigen is unidentified. TCRdb redid the calling of the reads with MiXCR, one entry per CDR3 protein. The sample records 97,000 or so distinct CDR3 sequences, approximately 15% being singletons. Findings and limits, study-wide: The ex vivo response was dominated by HLA-C-restricted CMV-specific TCR beta clonotypes. Frequencies of public TCR beta families were cumulated, and this identified carriers of CMV plus the relevant HLA.

V usage is TRBV28 and J usage is TRBJ1-1; possibly TRBD1 for D (6 bases). The TCR comes from a human donor in good health (CMV status not recorded). Some clones in this sample may be carry-over from other donors' samples. Sequences were obtained from PBMCs. DNA for the CDR3: TGTGCCAGCAGTTACAGGGAGAAGGCTTTCTTT. It codes for CASSYREKAFF.